The entry below gives a single T cell receptor (beta chain) sequence along with its context. The entry originates in a study of shared clonotypes between healthy human individuals. Turning to the study itself: Three plates were used per donor for CD4 naive, three for CD4 memory, two for CD8 naive and one for CD8 memory.

This CDR3 contains 13 residues. Germline V CDR1 and CDR2: SQVTM, ANQGSEA. Trimming pared 6 bases from V and 2 bases from J, leaving 14 bases between. Profiling relied on immunoSEQ multiplex PCR, and the TCRdb table lists in-frame clones only, not all of them. In the table there are around 2.5 million clones, more than 85% of which are singletons. Source material: naive CD4+ T cells from PBMCs. Subset noted: CD45RA+ positively selected. The receptor was derived from a man younger than 30 in good health. Some clones in this sample may be carry-over from other donors' samples. This chain uses TRBV29-1 with TRBJ2-7; no clear D gene. The CDR3, as DNA: TGCAGCGTGCGCGTGCTGACCGCCTACGAGCAGTACTTC. Its protein product is CSVRVLTAYEQYF.